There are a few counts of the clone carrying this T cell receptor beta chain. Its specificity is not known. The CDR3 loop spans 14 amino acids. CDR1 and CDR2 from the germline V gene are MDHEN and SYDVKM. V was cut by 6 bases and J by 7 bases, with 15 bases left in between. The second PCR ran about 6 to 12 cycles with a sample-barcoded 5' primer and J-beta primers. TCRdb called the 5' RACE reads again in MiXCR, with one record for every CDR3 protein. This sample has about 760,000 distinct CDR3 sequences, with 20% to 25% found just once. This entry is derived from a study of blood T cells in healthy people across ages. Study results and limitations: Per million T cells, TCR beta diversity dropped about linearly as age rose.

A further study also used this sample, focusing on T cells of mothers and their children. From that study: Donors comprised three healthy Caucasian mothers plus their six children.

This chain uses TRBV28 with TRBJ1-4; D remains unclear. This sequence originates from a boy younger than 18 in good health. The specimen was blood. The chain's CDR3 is CASSGIAQIEKLFF. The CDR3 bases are TGTGCCAGCAGCGGGATCGCCCAGATTGAAAAACTGTTTTTT.